This entry lists 17 T cell receptor beta chains sequenced from one sample in a study of beta chain features in type 1 diabetes. Study findings and constraints: All four CD4+ subsets from Type 1 diabetes patients carried moderately but significantly shorter TCRB CDR3s.

These receptors are not linked to any known antigen. Reverse transcribing all isolated RNA meant expressed TCRB transcripts were sequenced. The protocol was immunoSEQ multiplex PCR, while the TCRdb copy is restricted to in-frame clones and leaves out a portion. The table lists about 27,000 clones, 55% to 60% of them singletons, with about 1.5% in the top ten. Sequencing used Tregs from blood. These receptors came from a woman aged 18-30 years with type 1 diabetes.

This clone has only a few counts. The CDR3, as DNA: TGCAGCGTTACTGTAGCGGGAGGGTACCAAGAGACCCAGTACTTC. Protein: CSVTVAGGYQETQYF. The rearrangement uses TRBV29-1 and TRBJ2-5, with 11 bases aligning to TRBD2. The CDR3 contains 15 residues. The J segment lost 0 bases and the V segment lost 5 bases, leaving 5 bases of the junction unmatched. The germline V gene has CDR1 SQVTM and CDR2 ANQGSEA.

CDR3 protein: CATGQGSETQYF. The CDR3 region has the DNA TGTGCCACCGGACAGGGGTCAGAGACCCAGTACTTC. The chain combines TRBV2 with TRBJ2-5, with TRBD1 matching 9 bases. V shed 10 bases, J shed 4 bases, and the junction held 4 bases outside the gene matches. CDR1 and CDR2 from the germline V gene are SNHLY and FYNNEI. The CDR3 is 12 amino acids.

The chain uses TRBV25-1 and TRBJ1-5, with 7 positions matching TRBD1. V shed 4 bases, J shed 3 bases, and the junction held 6 bases outside the gene matches. Per the germline V gene, CDR1 is MGHDK and CDR2 is SYGVNS. This CDR3 is built from 15 residues. The DNA of the CDR3 is TGTGCCAGCAGTGCCTCTGACAGGGACAATCAGCCCCAGCATTTT. Amino acid sequence: CASSASDRDNQPQHF.

Only a few counts were recorded for this clone. This chain joins TRBV7-9 and TRBJ2-7, with D possibly being TRBD1 (5 bases). The CDR3 spans 13 residues. CDR1 is SEHNR and CDR2 is FQNEAQ in the germline V gene (reference sequence). V lost 5 bases, J lost 3 bases, and 11 bases lay in between. DNA of the CDR3: TGTGCCAGCAGCCTGACAGCCTTCTACGAGCAGTACTTC. Its protein is CASSLTAFYEQYF.

This clone is medium-sized within its sample. The rearrangement links TRBV10-3 to TRBJ1-1; D remains ambiguous. V was cut by 6 bases and J by 4 bases, with 9 bases left in between. The germline CDR1 and CDR2 sequences are ENHRY and SYGVKD. The length of the CDR3 is 12 residues. The CDR3 loop reads CAIRREGTEAFF. The CDR3 nucleotides are TGTGCCATCAGAAGAGAGGGCACTGAAGCTTTCTTT.

This clone was seen a few times. The chain couples TRBV10-3 to TRBJ1-1, with 9 bases lining up with TRBD1. The CDR3 totals 17 residues. The trim removed 6 bases at V and 2 bases at J, leaving 13 bases unmatched. CDR1 and CDR2 (germline): ENHRY, SYGVKD. CDR3 amino acids: CAIRSDGRDRVNTEAFF. The DNA for the CDR3 is TGTGCCATCAGATCAGACGGCCGGGACAGGGTTAACACTGAAGCTTTCTTT.

The DNA for the CDR3 is TGCGCCAGCAGAGCTATAGCGGGGAGCAATGAGCAGTTCTTC. Translation: CASRAIAGSNEQFF. The J gene is TRBJ2-1, the V gene TRBV5-1, with TRBD2 matching over 8 bases. With 5 bases clipped from V and 6 bases from J, the junction kept 7 bases outside the gene matches. CDR1 and CDR2 from the germline V gene are SGHRS and YFSETQ. This CDR3 is built from 14 residues.

V usage is TRBV15 and J usage is TRBJ1-1; 7 bases are a match to TRBD1. The length of the CDR3 is 16 residues. Germline V lookup: CDR1 LNHNV, CDR2 YYDKDF (reference sequence). V lost 1 base and J lost 4; bases outside the gene matches: 9. The CDR3 bases are TGTGCCACCAGCAGAGGGGGGATACAGGGGATCACTGAAGCTTTCTTT. Translated: CATSRGGIQGITEAFF.

This rearrangement joins TRBV5-1 to TRBJ2-3, with TRBD2 identical over 8 bases. Germline CDR1 and CDR2: SGHRS and YFSETQ. The CDR3 runs 14 residues. After removal of 3 bases from V and 2 bases from J, the junction contained 2 bases not matched to a gene. The CDR3, as DNA: TGCGCCAGCAGCTGGGGACTAGACACAGATACGCAGTATTTT. It codes for CASSWGLDTDTQYF.

The chain uses TRBV5-5 and TRBJ1-4; tentatively, D is TRBD1 (5 bases). The V gene lost 3 bases and the J gene lost 8 bases, with 14 bases spanning the gap. CDR1 and CDR2 from the germline V gene are SGHKS and YYEKEE (reference sequence). The CDR3 extends over 14 amino acids. CDR3 residues: CASSSGGSKEKLFF. CDR3 nucleotides: TGTGCCAGCAGCTCTGGGGGGAGTAAAGAAAAACTGTTTTTT. The full variable domain, rest sourced from reference TRBV5-5 and TRBJ1-4, is DAGVTQSPTHLIKTRGQQVTLRCSPISGHKSVSWYQQVLGQGPQFIFQYYEKEERGRGNFPDRFSARQFPNYSSELNVNALLLGDSALYLCASSSGGSKEKLFFGSGTQLSVL.

The rearrangement joins TRBV2 to TRBJ1-1; 11 nucleotides agree with TRBD1. CDR1 and CDR2 (germline): SNHLY, FYNNEI. The CDR3 totals 15 residues. The trim removed 4 bases at V and 4 bases at J, leaving 5 bases unmatched. The CDR3 DNA follows: TGTGCCAGCAGTGGGGACAGGGGGGTATTCACTGAAGCTTTCTTT. Translating gives CASSGDRGVFTEAFF.

The chain employs TRBV15 and TRBJ2-7; TRBD1 aligns across 8 bases. The V segment lost 3 bases and the J segment 5 bases; nucleotides outside the gene matches: 12. Looked up from germline, CDR1 is LNHNV and CDR2 is YYDKDF (reference sequence). The CDR3 has 16 amino acids. CDR3 DNA sequence: TGTGCCACCAGCAGCAGGGTGGCAGGGGGCAAGGACGAGCAGTACTTC. It yields the protein CATSSRVAGGKDEQYF.

The V gene is TRBV19, the J gene TRBJ2-2, with 7 bases aligning to TRBD1. This CDR3 region has 15 residues. Germline V CDR1 and CDR2: LNHDA, SQIVND (reference sequence). Losses at the gene ends were 6 bases for V and 5 bases for J; bases not matched to a gene: 9. CDR3 coding DNA: TGTGCCAGTAGCGTGGGACAGATGGGAACCGGGGAGCTGTTTTTT. Residues: CASSVGQMGTGELFF.

This chain uses TRBV19 with TRBJ2-1, with 9 positions matching TRBD2. The V gene end was trimmed by 3 bases and the J gene end by 7 bases; junction bases not matched to a gene: 7. The CDR3 covers 15 residues. Germline-derived CDR1 and CDR2 are LNHDA and SQIVND (reference sequence). This chain's CDR3 is CASSIGLASGNEQFF. CDR3 coding DNA: TGTGCCAGTAGTATCGGACTAGCGAGCGGGAATGAGCAGTTCTTC.

This clone came up a few times. The chain employs TRBV9 and TRBJ2-2, with 9 nucleotides matching TRBD1. Looked up from germline, CDR1 is SGDLS and CDR2 is YYNGEE. The CDR3 length is 17 residues. With V trimmed by 4 bases and J by 7 bases, 14 bases remained unmatched. CDR3 sequence (DNA): TGTGCCAGCAGCCCGTCGTCCAACAGGGGGCTCAACGGGGAGCTGTTTTTT. Its translation: CASSPSSNRGLNGELFF.

The rearrangement uses TRBV27 and TRBJ2-1; TRBD1 matches 10 bases. The CDR3 is 13 residues long. Germline V gene lookup returns CDR1 MNHEY and CDR2 SMNVEV (reference sequence). Trimming at V came to 8 bases and at J to 12 bases, leaving 10 bases not matched to a gene. This chain's CDR3 is CASAGTGASRQFF. CDR3 DNA: TGTGCCAGCGCGGGGACAGGGGCTTCCCGGCAGTTCTTC.

The chain is built from TRBV14 and TRBJ2-1; 11 bases align to TRBD2. Germline assignment: CDR1 SGHDN and CDR2 FVKESK. Trimming at V came to 1 base and at J to 1 base, leaving 0 bases not matched to a gene. The CDR3 runs to 16 residues. The DNA of the CDR3 is TGTGCCAGCAGCCAAGTAGCGGGAGGGTCCTACAATGAGCAGTTCTTC. It codes for CASSQVAGGSYNEQFF.